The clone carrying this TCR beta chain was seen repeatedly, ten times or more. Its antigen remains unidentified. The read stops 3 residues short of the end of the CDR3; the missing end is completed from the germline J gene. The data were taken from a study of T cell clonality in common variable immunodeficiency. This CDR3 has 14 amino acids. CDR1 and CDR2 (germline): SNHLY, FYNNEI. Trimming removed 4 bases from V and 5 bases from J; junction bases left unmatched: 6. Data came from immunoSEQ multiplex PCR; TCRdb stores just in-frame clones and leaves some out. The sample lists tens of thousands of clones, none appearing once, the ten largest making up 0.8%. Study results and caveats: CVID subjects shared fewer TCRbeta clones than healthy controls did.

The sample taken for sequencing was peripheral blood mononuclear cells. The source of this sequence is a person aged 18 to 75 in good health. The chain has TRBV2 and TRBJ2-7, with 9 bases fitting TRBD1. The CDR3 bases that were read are TGTGCCAGCAGTGTTCGGGACAGGGCCAACGAG. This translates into CASSVRDRANE. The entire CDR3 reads CASSVRDRANEQYF.